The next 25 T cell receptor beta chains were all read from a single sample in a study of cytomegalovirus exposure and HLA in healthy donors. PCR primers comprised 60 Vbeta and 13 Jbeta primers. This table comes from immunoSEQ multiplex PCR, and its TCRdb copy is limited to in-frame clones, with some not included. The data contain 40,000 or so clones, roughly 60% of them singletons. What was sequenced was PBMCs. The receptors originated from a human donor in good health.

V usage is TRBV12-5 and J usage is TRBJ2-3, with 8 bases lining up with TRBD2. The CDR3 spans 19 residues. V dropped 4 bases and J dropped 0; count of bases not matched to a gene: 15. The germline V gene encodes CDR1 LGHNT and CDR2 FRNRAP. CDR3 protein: CASGSLRASGSTSTDTQYF. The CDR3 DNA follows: TGTGCTAGTGGTTCCCTTAGGGCTAGCGGGTCGACTAGCACAGATACGCAGTATTTT.

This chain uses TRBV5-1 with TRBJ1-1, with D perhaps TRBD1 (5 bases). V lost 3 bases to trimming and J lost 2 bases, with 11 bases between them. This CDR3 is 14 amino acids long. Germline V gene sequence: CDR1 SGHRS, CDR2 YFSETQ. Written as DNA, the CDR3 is TGCGCCAGCAGCTCTTCCGGGGGAAACACTGAAGCTTTCTTT. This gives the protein CASSSSGGNTEAFF.

CDR3 in amino acids: CASSLVSGATQYF. As DNA, the CDR3 is TGTGCCAGCAGCTTAGTGTCGGGTGCGACCCAGTACTTC. The J gene is TRBJ2-5, the V gene TRBV7-2; D is ambiguous. From germline, CDR1 is SGHTA and CDR2 FQGNSA. The CDR3 has 13 residues. V was trimmed by 1 base and J by 7 bases, leaving 10 bases between them.

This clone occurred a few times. The CDR3 coding sequence is TGTGCCACCAGCAGAGAAACCGGGAACCCCATTCAGTACTTC. Translating it yields CATSRETGNPIQYF. The chain combines TRBV15 with TRBJ2-4; perhaps TRBD2 as D (5 bases). The germline CDR1 and CDR2 sequences are LNHNV and YYDKDF (reference sequence). With 0 bases removed from V and 9 bases from J, the gap between germline ends came to 12 bases. The CDR3 totals 14 residues. Full variable domain (missing parts from reference TRBV15 and TRBJ2-4): DAMVIQNPRYQVTQFGKPVTLSCSQTLNHNVMYWYQQKSSQAPKLLFHYYDKDFNNEADTPDNFQSRRPNTSFCFLDIRSPGLGDTAMYLCATSRETGNPIQYFGAGTRLSVL.

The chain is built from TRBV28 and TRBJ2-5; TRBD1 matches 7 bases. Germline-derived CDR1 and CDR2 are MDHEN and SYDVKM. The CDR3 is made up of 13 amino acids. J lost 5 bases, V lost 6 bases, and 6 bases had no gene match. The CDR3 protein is CASRTGVLETQYF. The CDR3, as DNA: TGTGCCAGCAGAACAGGGGTACTTGAGACCCAGTACTTC.

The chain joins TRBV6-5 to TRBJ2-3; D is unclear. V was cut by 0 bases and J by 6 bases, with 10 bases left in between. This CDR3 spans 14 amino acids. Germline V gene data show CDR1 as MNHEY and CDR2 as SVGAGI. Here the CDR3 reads CASSYSMFRDTQYF. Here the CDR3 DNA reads TGTGCCAGCAGTTACTCGATGTTCCGGGATACGCAGTATTTT.

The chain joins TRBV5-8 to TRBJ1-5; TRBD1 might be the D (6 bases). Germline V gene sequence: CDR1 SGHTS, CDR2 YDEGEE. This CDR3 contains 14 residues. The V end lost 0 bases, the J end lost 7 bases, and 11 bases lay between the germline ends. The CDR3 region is CASSLAVGAQPQHF. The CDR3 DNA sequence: TGTGCCAGCAGCTTGGCCGTGGGGGCACAGCCCCAGCATTTT.

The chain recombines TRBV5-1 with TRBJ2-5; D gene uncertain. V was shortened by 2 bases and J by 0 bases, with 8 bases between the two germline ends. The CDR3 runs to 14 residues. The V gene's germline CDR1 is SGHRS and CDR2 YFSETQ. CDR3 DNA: TGCGCCAGCAGCTTACTCTGGTACCAAGAGACCCAGTACTTC. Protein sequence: CASSLLWYQETQYF.

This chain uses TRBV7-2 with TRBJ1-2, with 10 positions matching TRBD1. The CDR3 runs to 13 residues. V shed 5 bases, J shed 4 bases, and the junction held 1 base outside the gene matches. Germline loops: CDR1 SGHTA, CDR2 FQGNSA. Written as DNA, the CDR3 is TGTGCCAGCAGCAGGACAGGGGGCTATGGCTACACCTTC. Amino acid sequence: CASSRTGGYGYTF.

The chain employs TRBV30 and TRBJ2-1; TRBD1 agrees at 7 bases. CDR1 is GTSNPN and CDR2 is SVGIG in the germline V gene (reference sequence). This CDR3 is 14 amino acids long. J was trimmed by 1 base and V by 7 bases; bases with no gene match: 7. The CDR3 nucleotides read TGTGCCTTTTTAACGGGACAGTCCTACAATGAGCAGTTCTTC. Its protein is CAFLTGQSYNEQFF.

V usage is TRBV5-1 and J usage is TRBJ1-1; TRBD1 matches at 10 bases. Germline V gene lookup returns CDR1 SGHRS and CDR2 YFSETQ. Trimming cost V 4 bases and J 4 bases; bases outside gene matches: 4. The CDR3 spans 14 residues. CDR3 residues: CASSGGQGGTEAFF. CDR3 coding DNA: TGCGCCAGCAGCGGAGGACAGGGGGGCACTGAAGCTTTCTTT.

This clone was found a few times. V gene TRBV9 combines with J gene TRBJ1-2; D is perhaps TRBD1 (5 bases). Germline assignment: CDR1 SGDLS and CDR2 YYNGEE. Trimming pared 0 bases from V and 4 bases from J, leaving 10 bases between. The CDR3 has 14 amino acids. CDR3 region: CASSVDRGTYGYTF. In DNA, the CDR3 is TGTGCCAGCAGCGTAGATCGGGGGACCTATGGCTACACCTTC.

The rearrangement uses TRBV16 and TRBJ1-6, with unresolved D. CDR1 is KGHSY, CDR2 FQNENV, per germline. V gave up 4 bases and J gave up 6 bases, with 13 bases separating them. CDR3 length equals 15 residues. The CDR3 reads CASSPYEIPNSPLHF. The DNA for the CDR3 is TGTGCCAGCAGCCCTTATGAGATTCCTAATTCACCCCTCCACTTT.

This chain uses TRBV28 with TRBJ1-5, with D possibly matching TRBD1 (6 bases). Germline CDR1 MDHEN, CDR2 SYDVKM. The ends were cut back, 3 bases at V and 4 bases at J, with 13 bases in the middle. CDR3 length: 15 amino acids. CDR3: CASSFVRGGNQPQHF. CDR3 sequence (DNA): TGTGCCAGCAGTTTCGTCAGGGGTGGAAATCAGCCCCAGCATTTT. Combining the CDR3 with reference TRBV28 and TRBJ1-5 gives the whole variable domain DVKVTQSSRYLVKRTGEKVFLECVQDMDHENMFWYRQDPGLGLRLIYFSYDVKMKEKGDIPEGYSVSREKKERFSLILESASTNQTSMYLCASSFVRGGNQPQHFGDGTRLSIL.

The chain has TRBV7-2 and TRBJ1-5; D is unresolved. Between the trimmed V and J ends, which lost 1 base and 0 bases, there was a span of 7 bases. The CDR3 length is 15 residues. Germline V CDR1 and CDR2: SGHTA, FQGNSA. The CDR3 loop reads CASSLGDYSNQPQHF. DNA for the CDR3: TGTGCCAGCAGCTTAGGAGATTATAGCAATCAGCCCCAGCATTTT.

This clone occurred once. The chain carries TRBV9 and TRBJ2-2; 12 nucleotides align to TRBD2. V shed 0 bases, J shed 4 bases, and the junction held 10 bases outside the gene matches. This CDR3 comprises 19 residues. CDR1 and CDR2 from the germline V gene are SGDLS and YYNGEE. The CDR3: CASSVALKLAGGSTGELFF. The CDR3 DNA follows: TGTGCCAGCAGCGTAGCTCTCAAGCTAGCGGGGGGGAGCACCGGGGAGCTGTTTTTT.

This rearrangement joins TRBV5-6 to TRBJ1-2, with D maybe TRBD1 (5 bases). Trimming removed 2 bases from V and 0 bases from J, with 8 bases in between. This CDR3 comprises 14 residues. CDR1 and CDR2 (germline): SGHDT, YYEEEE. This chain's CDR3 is CASSLLGPNYGYTF. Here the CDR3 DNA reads TGTGCCAGCAGCTTATTGGGGCCTAACTATGGCTACACCTTC.

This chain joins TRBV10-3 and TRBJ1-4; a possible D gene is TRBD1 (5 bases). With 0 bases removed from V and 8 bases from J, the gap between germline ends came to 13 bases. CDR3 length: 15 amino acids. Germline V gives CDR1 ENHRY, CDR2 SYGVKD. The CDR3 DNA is TGTGCCATCAGTGAGTCTCAGGGCCCAGGGGAAAAACTGTTTTTT. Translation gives CAISESQGPGEKLFF.

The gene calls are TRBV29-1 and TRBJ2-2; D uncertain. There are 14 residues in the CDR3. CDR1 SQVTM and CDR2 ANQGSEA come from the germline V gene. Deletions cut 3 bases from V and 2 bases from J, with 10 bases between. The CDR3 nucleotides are TGCAGCGTTGAGGGCCCCTTAAACACCGGGGAGCTGTTTTTT. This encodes CSVEGPLNTGELFF.

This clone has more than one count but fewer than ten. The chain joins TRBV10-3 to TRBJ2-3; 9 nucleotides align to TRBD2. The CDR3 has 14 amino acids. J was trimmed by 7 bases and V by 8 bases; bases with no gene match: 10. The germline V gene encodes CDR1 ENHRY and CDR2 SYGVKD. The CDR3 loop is CAILPGAGGHTQYF. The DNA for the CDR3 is TGTGCCATCCTACCTGGAGCGGGGGGTCATACGCAGTATTTT.

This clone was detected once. The CDR3 DNA sequence: TGTGCCAGCAGCGTGACAGCTGGTGTATCCAATGAGCAGTTCTTC. Its translation is CASSVTAGVSNEQFF. The gene calls are TRBV6-1 and TRBJ2-1; possibly TRBD1 for D (5 bases). Trimming shortened V by 6 bases and J by 6 bases, and 18 bases separated the two germline ends. The CDR3 extends over 15 amino acids. Germline-derived CDR1 and CDR2 are MNHNS and SASEGT.

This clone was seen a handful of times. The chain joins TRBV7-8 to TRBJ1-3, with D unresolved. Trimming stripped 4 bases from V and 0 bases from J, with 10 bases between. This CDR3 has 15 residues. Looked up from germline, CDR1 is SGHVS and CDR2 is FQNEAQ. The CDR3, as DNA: TGTGCCAGCAGCTCCCCCGGGGTCTCTGGAAACACCATATATTTT. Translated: CASSSPGVSGNTIYF.

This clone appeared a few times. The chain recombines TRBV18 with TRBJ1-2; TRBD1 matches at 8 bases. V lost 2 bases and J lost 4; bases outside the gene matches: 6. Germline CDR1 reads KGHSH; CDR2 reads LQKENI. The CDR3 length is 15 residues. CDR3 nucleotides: TGTGCCAGCTCACCATCGCAGGGGGCCAGCTATGGCTACACCTTC. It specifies CASSPSQGASYGYTF.

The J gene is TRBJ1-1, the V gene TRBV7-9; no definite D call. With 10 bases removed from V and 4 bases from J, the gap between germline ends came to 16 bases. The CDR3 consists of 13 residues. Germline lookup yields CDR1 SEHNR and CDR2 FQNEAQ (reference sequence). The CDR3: CATEDAGSTEAFF. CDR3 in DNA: TGTGCCACCGAAGATGCAGGTTCCACTGAAGCTTTCTTT. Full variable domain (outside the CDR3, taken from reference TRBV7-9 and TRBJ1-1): DTGVSQNPRHKITKRGQNVTFRCDPISEHNRLYWYRQTLGQGPEFLTYFQNEAQLEKSRLLSDRFSAERPKGSFSTLEIQRTEQGDSAMYLCATEDAGSTEAFFGQGTRLTVV.

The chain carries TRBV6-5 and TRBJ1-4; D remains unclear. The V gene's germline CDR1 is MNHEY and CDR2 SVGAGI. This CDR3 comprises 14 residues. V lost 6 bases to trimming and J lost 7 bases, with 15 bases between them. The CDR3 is CASSRDGRGEKLFF. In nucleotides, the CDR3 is TGTGCCAGCAGCCGCGACGGTAGAGGTGAAAAACTGTTTTTT.